This entry is about one TCR beta chain. This sample was taken from a study of T cells after yellow fever vaccination. Study in general: Preparation of the low-cell-number fractions used SMART-Seq v4 Ultra Low Input.

Template-switching 5'RACE yielded the TCR cDNA; a universal primer site and UMIs were added in the process. Each CDR3 protein is one row after TCRdb ran MiXCR on the 5' RACE reads. The sample records roughly 240,000 distinct CDR3 sequences, 6.7% being singletons. This TCR was sampled from a man aged 25 to 40 who received the YFV17D yellow fever vaccine. Here the sequenced sample was CD4+ T cells sorted from PBMCs, taken on the day of the yellow fever booster vaccination.

The CDR3 region is CASSLGGLAGVQGELFF. CDR3 coding DNA: TGTGCCAGCAGCTTAGGAGGACTAGCGGGAGTGCAAGGGGAGCTGTTTTTT. The rearrangement links TRBV7-9 to TRBJ2-2, with TRBD2 matching over 13 bases. The CDR3 length is 17 residues. Germline V gene sequence: CDR1 SEHNR, CDR2 FQNEAQ (reference sequence). Trimming removed 1 base from V and 8 bases from J; junction bases left unmatched: 7.